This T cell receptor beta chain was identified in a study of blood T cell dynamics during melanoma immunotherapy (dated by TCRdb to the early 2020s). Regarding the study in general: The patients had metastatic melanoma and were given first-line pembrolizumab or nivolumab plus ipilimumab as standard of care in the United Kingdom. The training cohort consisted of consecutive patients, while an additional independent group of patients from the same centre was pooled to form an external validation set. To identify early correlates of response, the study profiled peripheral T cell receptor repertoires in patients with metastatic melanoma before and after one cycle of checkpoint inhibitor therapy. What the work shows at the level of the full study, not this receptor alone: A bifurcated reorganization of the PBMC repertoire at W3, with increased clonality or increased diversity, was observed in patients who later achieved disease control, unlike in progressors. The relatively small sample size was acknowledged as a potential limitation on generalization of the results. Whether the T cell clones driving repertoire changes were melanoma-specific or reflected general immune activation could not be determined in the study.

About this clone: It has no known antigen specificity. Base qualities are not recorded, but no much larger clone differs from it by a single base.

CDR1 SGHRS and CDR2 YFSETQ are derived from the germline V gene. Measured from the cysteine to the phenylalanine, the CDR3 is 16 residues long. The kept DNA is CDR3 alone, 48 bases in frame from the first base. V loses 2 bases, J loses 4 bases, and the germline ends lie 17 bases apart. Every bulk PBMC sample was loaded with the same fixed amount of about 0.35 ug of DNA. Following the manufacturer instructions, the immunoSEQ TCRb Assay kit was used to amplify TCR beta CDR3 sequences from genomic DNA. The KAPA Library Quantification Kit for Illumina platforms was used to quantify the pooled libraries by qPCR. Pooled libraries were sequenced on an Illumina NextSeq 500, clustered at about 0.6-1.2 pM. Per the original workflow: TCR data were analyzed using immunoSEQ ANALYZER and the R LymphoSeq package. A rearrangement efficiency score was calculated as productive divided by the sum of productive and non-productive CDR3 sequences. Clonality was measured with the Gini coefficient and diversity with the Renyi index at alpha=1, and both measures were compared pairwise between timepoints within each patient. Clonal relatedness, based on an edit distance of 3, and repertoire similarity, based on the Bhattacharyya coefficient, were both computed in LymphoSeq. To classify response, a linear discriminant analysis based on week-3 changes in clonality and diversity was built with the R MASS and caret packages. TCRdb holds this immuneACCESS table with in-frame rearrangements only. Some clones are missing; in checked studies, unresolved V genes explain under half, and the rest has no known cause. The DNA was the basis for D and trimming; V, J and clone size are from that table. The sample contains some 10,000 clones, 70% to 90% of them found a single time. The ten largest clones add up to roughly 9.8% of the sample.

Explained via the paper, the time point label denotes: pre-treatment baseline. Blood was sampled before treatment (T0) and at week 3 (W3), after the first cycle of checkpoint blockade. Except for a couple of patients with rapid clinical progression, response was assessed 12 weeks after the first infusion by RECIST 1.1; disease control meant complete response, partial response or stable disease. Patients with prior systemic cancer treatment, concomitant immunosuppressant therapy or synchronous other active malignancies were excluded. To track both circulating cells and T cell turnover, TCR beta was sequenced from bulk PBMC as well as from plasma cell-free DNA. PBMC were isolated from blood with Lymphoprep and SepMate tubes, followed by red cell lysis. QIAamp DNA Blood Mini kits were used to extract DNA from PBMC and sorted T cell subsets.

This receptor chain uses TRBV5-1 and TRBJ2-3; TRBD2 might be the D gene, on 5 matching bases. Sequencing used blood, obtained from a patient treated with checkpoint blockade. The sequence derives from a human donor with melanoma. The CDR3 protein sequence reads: CASSLSLRDFADTQYF. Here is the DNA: TGCGCCAGCAGCTTAAGTCTGAGGGATTTTGCAGATACGCAGTATTTT. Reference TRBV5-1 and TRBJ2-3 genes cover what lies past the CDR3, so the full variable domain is KAGVTQTPRYLIKTRGQQVTLSCSPISGHRSVSWYQQTPGQGLQFLFEYFSETQRNKGNFPGRFSGRQFSNSRSEMNVSTLELGDSALYLCASSLSLRDFADTQYFGPGTRLTVL.